Listed here are 24 T cell receptor beta chains from one sample, sequenced in a study of blood T cells in healthy people across ages. It was with a sample-barcoded 5' primer and a J-beta primer mix that a second PCR of roughly 7 to 12 cycles was run. TCRdb processed the 5' RACE reads anew with MiXCR; each CDR3 protein has one entry. The table has some 1.8 million distinct CDR3 sequences, 39% seen once; the top ten hold under 30%. Sequencing was performed on blood. These receptors all stem from a human donor in good health.

The rearrangement joins TRBV4-3 to TRBJ2-5; no definite D call. The J call may be wrong; the DNA end is better matched by TRBJ2-7. The CDR3 totals 12 residues. Germline CDR1 LGHNA, CDR2 YSLEER. DNA for the CDR3: TGCGCCAGCAGCCAAGATGTTCGCGAGCAGTACTTC. The encoded protein is CASSQDVREQYF.

This clonotype appeared many times. The chain links TRBV5-5 to TRBJ2-7; 10 bases agree with TRBD1. Germline values: CDR1 SGHKS, CDR2 YYEKEE (reference sequence). This CDR3 spans 15 amino acids. V trimming: 3 bases; J trimming: 7 bases; junction bases outside the gene matches: 10. The CDR3 loop is CASSSGTGVLGEQYF. CDR3 in DNA: TGTGCCAGCAGCTCCGGGACAGGGGTGTTGGGTGAGCAGTACTTC.

CDR3 bases: TGCAGCGTTGAAGGGGCAGGGGATGGAACAGATACGCAGTATTTT. Translated, it gives CSVEGAGDGTDTQYF. The chain joins TRBV29-1 to TRBJ2-3; TRBD1 might be the D (6 bases). From germline, CDR1 is SQVTM and CDR2 ANQGSEA. Trimming stripped 1 base from V and 3 bases from J, with 14 bases between. The CDR3 totals 15 residues.

The V and J genes are TRBV12-3 or TRBV12-4 and TRBJ1-3; TRBD1 agrees at 7 bases. The length of the CDR3 is 14 residues. V was clipped by 7 bases and J by 2 bases; unmatched bases: 5. The CDR3 region has the DNA TGTGCCAGCACCCCGGGACAGCCTGGAAACACCATATATTTT. Amino acid sequence: CASTPGQPGNTIYF.

This clonotype has just a few counts. The chain recombines TRBV20-1 with TRBJ1-5, with D unresolved. The CDR3 consists of 14 residues. V gave up 5 bases and J gave up 2 bases, with 13 bases separating them. Germline CDR1 is DFQATT and CDR2 is SNEGSKA (reference sequence). For the CDR3, the DNA is TGCAGTGCTCGGAGGGAGGGTGGCAATCAGCCCCAGCATTTT. Translation: CSARREGGNQPQHF.

The table lists this clonotype with a few counts. V gene TRBV7-3 combines with J gene TRBJ2-1; 8 bases map to TRBD2. The CDR3 has 15 amino acids. Trimming at V came to 3 bases and at J to 7 bases, leaving 8 bases not matched to a gene. Germline assignment: CDR1 SGHTA and CDR2 FQGTGA. CDR3: CASSLTRGGLNEQFF. CDR3 coding DNA: TGTGCCAGCAGCTTGACTCGCGGGGGGCTAAATGAGCAGTTCTTC.

This clonotype has a handful of counts. The chain combines TRBV29-1 with TRBJ2-2, with 8 bases lining up with TRBD1. V shed 6 bases, J shed 4 bases, and the junction held 4 bases outside the gene matches. The CDR3 covers 13 residues. Germline V gene data show CDR1 as SQVTM and CDR2 as ANQGSEA. The DNA for the CDR3 is TGCAGCGTCGGACAGGGTTTCACCGGGGAGCTGTTTTTT. This sequence encodes CSVGQGFTGELFF.

There are a few counts of this clonotype. The rearrangement uses TRBV20-1 and TRBJ2-5; 8 nucleotides align to TRBD2. CDR1 and CDR2 (germline): DFQATT, SNEGSKA (reference sequence). V gave up 5 bases and J gave up 6 bases; unmatched junction bases: 8. The CDR3 sequence is 13 residues long. The CDR3 sequence is CSALSGGLKTQYF. The CDR3, as DNA: TGCAGTGCTCTGAGCGGGGGCCTCAAGACCCAGTACTTC.

This clonotype showed up just a few times. This CDR3 reads CASSRLDGTQYF. In DNA form, the CDR3 reads TGTGCCAGCAGCCGACTAGACGGGACCCAGTACTTC. The rearrangement uses TRBV11-2 and TRBJ2-5; D may be TRBD2 (6 bases). V shed 5 bases and J shed 7 bases, with 11 bases lying between them. Germline loops: CDR1 SGHAT, CDR2 FQNNGV. CDR3 length: 12 amino acids.

This rearrangement joins TRBV5-5 to TRBJ2-5, with D perhaps assigned TRBD1 or TRBD2 (8 bases each). This CDR3 spans 16 amino acids. Germline CDR1 SGHKS, CDR2 YYEKEE (reference sequence). Between the trimmed V and J ends, which lost 4 bases and 2 bases, there was a span of 18 bases. The DNA of the CDR3 is TGTGCCAGCAGCCAGGGGGCGGGGGGCCCTCAAGAGACCCAGTACTTC. This gives the protein CASSQGAGGPQETQYF. The entire variable domain, with the rest obtained from reference TRBV5-5 and TRBJ2-5, is as follows: DAGVTQSPTHLIKTRGQQVTLRCSPISGHKSVSWYQQVLGQGPQFIFQYYEKEERGRGNFPDRFSARQFPNYSSELNVNALLLGDSALYLCASSQGAGGPQETQYFGPGTRLLVL.

This sequence joins TRBV20-1 and TRBJ1-1; D is unresolved. The CDR3 extends over 13 amino acids. CDR1 is DFQATT and CDR2 is SNEGSKA in the germline V gene (reference sequence). V was trimmed by 5 bases and J by 1 base, leaving 11 bases between them. The CDR3 DNA is TGCAGTGCTCAGGAGGCGGGGAACACTGAAGCTTTCTTT. It codes for CSAQEAGNTEAFF.

This rearrangement joins TRBV4-1 to TRBJ2-7, with 14 bases lining up with TRBD2. The J call may be wrong; the DNA end is better matched by TRBJ2-5. The length of the CDR3 is 18 residues. Germline V CDR1 and CDR2: MGHRA, YSYEKL. The CDR3, as DNA: TGCGCCAGCAGCCAAGCTCCGGGACTAGCGGGGGTGCAAGAGACCCAGTACTTC. It yields the protein CASSQAPGLAGVQETQYF.

V and J are TRBV12-3 or TRBV12-4 and TRBJ2-7; no clear D gene. V lost 2 bases, J lost 3 bases, and 11 bases lay in between. The CDR3 covers 14 residues. CDR3 sequence reads: CASSLPPFNYEQYF. The CDR3 nucleotides read TGTGCCAGCAGTTTACCCCCTTTCAACTACGAGCAGTACTTC.

The chain is built from TRBV5-1 and TRBJ2-1; 7 bases match TRBD1. This CDR3 has 15 amino acids. The ends lost 9 bases at V and 4 bases at J; junction bases unmatched: 13. Per the germline V gene, CDR1 is SGHRS and CDR2 is YFSETQ. The CDR3 DNA follows: TGCGCCACCGACCATACGGACAGGAGATACAATGAGCAGTTCTTC. Translation: CATDHTDRRYNEQFF. The whole variable domain, filled in from reference TRBV5-1 and TRBJ2-1, reads KAGVTQTPRYLIKTRGQQVTLSCSPISGHRSVSWYQQTPGQGLQFLFEYFSETQRNKGNFPGRFSGRQFSNSRSEMNVSTLELGDSALYLCATDHTDRRYNEQFFGPGTRLTVL.

V gene TRBV10-3 combines with J gene TRBJ1-6; D unresolved. From germline, CDR1 is ENHRY and CDR2 SYGVKD. The CDR3 is made up of 15 amino acids. V was cut by 4 bases and J by 5 bases, with 12 bases left in between. CDR3 in DNA: TGTGCCATCAGTGGGTCGGTGGCTAATAATTCACCCCTCCACTTT. The encoded protein is CAISGSVANNSPLHF.

The chain couples TRBV6-1 to TRBJ2-3; D may be TRBD2 (6 bases). The CDR3 has 13 amino acids. CDR1 is MNHNS, CDR2 SASEGT, per germline. V lost 11 bases and J lost 0, with 12 bases in between. The CDR3 region is CAALGGSTDTQYF. CDR3 DNA: TGTGCCGCCCTGGGGGGAAGCACAGATACGCAGTATTTT.

J is TRBJ1-5 and V is TRBV30; possible D gene TRBD1, 5 bases. Germline CDR1 is GTSNPN and CDR2 is SVGIG (reference sequence). V lost 5 bases to trimming and J lost 5 bases, with 13 bases between them. This CDR3 region has 13 residues. Here the CDR3 DNA reads TGTGCCTGGGGACATAGGACTCATCAGCCCCAGCATTTT. Translated, it gives CAWGHRTHQPQHF.

This clonotype occurred once. The chain recombines TRBV4-3 with TRBJ1-6; D is uncertain. V lost 0 bases, J lost 7 bases, and 19 bases lay in between. The V gene's germline CDR1 is LGHNA and CDR2 YSLEER. This CDR3 contains 18 residues. CDR3 DNA sequence: TGCGCCAGCAGCCAAGATGTTTCCGACGGGGTAACGAATTCACCCCTCCACTTT. Residues: CASSQDVSDGVTNSPLHF.

The table lists this clonotype with a count of one. The rearrangement joins TRBV2 to TRBJ1-5; tentative D call: TRBD1 (5 bases). The CDR3 contains 14 residues. Germline V gene sequence: CDR1 SNHLY, CDR2 FYNNEI. Deletions cut 2 bases from V and 1 base from J, with 6 bases between. CDR3 protein: CASSEWTSNQPQHF. DNA of the CDR3: TGTGCCAGCAGTGAATGGACAAGCAATCAGCCCCAGCATTTT.

This clonotype was recorded a few times. The rearrangement joins TRBV7-2 to TRBJ2-5; TRBD2 aligns across 14 bases. Trimming removed 5 bases from V and 1 base from J; junction bases left unmatched: 6. This CDR3 has 17 amino acids. Germline-derived CDR1 and CDR2 are SGHTA and FQGNSA. Written as DNA, the CDR3 is TGTGCCAGCAGCCCCGGGACTAGCGGGGGCTCCCAAGAGACCCAGTACTTC. It translates to CASSPGTSGGSQETQYF.

There are many counts of this clonotype. The rearrangement joins TRBV7-2 to TRBJ2-7, with D hard to call. The CDR3 runs 13 residues. CDR1 is SGHTA, CDR2 FQGNSA, per germline. Trimming removed 5 bases from V and 0 bases from J, with 8 bases in between. The CDR3, as DNA: TGTGCCAGCAGCCCAGGATACTCCTACGAGCAGTACTTC. Translated, it gives CASSPGYSYEQYF.

CDR3 bases: TGTGCCAGCAGTTACGAAGGACAGCCAATTAACACTGAAGCTTTCTTT. Amino acids: CASSYEGQPINTEAFF. This chain links TRBV6-2 or TRBV6-3 with TRBJ1-1, with TRBD1 as a possible D gene (6 bases). CDR3 length: 16 amino acids. Germline V gives CDR1 MNHEY, CDR2 SVGEGT. V shed 2 bases and J shed 2 bases, with 15 bases lying between them.

This clonotype was seen a few times. This chain connects TRBV20-1 to TRBJ1-2; D is unresolved. CDR1 is DFQATT and CDR2 is SNEGSKA in the germline V gene (reference sequence). CDR3 length: 12 residues. Trimming stripped 5 bases from V and 3 bases from J, with 10 bases between. CDR3 sequence: CSAEYAYYGYTF. CDR3 coding DNA: TGCAGTGCTGAATACGCGTACTATGGCTACACCTTC.

This sequence joins TRBV11-1 and TRBJ1-2; no clear D gene. This CDR3 is built from 14 residues. Germline CDR1 is SGHAT and CDR2 is FQDESV (reference sequence). V was pared by 1 base and J by 4 bases, with 10 bases between. CDR3 sequence: CASSLEHESYGYTF. CDR3 bases: TGTGCCAGCAGCTTAGAACACGAATCCTATGGCTACACCTTC.